The clone carrying this TCR beta chain showed up just once. Its antigen is still unknown. This entry is derived from a study of T cell responses to AZD1222 COVID-19 vaccine. Trimming took 2 bases from V and 1 from J; bases not matched to a gene: 3. CDR3 size: 15 residues. The V gene's germline CDR1 is KGHSH and CDR2 LQKENI. Study results and caveats: Clonal diversity may have been underestimated, and the donors were mostly white British, with more females than males. A rise in Spike-specific TCR breadth and depth followed two AZD1222 doses. It was only after the peak T cell response that any repertoires were sampled. Baseline serology detected seropositivity in only six or seven AZD1222 recipients.

Sequencing used immunoSEQ multiplex PCR; TCRdb keeps in-frame clones, though not all of them. The sample includes 200,000 to 250,000 clones, roughly 94% of them seen just once. The chain joins TRBV18 to TRBJ1-1; TRBD1 agrees at 8 bases. The receptor was isolated from an adult who received the MenACWY meningococcal vaccine as a control. The material sequenced was peripheral blood, taken 28 days after the second dose of the MenACWY control vaccine. The DNA for the CDR3 is TGTGCCAGCTCACCATCAGGACAGGGGAACACTGAAGCTTTCTTT. Its protein product is CASSPSGQGNTEAFF.